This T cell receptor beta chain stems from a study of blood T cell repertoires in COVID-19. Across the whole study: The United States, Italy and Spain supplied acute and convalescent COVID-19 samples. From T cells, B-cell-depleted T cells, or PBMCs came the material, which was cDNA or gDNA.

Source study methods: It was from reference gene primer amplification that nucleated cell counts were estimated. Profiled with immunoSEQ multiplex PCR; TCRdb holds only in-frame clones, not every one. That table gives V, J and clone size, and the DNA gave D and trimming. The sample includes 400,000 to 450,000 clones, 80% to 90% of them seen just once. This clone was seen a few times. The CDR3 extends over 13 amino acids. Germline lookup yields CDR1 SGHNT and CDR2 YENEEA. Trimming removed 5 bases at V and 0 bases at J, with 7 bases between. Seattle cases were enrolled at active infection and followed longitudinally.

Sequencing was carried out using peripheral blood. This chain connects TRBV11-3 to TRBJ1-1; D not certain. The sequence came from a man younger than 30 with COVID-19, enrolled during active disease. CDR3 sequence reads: CASSPTVNTEAFF. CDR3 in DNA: TGTGCCAGCAGCCCAACAGTGAACACTGAAGCTTTCTTT.